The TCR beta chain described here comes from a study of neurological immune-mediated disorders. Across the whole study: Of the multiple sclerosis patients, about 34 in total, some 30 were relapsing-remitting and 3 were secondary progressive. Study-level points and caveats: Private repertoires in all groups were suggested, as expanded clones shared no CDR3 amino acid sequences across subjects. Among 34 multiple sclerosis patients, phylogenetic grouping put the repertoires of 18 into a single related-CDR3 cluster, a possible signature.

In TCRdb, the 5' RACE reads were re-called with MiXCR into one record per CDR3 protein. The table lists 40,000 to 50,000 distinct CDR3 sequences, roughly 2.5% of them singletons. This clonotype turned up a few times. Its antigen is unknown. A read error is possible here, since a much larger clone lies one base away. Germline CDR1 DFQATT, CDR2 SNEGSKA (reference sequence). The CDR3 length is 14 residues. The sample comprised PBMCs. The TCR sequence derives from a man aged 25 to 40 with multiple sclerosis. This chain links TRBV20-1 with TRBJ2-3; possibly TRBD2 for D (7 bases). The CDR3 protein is CQGRGPTSTDTQYF. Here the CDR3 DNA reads TGCCAGGGGCGGGGGCCTACTAGCACAGATACGCAGTATTTT.